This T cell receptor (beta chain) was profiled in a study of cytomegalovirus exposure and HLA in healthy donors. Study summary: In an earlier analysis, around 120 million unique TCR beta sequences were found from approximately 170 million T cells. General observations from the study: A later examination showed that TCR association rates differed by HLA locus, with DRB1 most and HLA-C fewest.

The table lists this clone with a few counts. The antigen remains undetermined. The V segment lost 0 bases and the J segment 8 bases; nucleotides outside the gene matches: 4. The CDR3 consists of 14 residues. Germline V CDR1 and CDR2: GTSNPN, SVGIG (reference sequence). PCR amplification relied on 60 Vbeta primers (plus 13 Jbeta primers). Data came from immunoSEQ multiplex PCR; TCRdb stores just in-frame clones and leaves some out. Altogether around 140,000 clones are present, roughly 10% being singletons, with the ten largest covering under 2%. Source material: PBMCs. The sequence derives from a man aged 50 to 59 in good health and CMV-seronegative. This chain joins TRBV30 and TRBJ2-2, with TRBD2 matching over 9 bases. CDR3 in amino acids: CAWSVLAGSGELFF. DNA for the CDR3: TGTGCCTGGAGTGTTCTAGCGGGGTCAGGGGAGCTGTTTTTT.